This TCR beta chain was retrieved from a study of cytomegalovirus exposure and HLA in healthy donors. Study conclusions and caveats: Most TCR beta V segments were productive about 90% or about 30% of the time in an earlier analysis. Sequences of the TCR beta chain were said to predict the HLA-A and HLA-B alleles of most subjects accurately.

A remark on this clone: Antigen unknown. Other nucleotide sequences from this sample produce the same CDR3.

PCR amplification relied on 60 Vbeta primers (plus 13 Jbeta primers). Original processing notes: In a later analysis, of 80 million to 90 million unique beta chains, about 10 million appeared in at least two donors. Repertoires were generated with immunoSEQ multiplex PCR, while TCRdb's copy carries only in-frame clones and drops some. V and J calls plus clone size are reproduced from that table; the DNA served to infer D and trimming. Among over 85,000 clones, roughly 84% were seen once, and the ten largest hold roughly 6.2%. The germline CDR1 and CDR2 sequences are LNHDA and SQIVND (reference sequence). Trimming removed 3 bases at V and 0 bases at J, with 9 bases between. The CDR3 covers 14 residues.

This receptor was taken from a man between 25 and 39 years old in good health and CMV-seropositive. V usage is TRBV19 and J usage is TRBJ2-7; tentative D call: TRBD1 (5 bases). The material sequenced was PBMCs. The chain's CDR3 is CASSIDSSSYEQYF. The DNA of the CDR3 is TGTGCCAGTAGTATTGACAGTAGCTCCTACGAGCAGTACTTC.